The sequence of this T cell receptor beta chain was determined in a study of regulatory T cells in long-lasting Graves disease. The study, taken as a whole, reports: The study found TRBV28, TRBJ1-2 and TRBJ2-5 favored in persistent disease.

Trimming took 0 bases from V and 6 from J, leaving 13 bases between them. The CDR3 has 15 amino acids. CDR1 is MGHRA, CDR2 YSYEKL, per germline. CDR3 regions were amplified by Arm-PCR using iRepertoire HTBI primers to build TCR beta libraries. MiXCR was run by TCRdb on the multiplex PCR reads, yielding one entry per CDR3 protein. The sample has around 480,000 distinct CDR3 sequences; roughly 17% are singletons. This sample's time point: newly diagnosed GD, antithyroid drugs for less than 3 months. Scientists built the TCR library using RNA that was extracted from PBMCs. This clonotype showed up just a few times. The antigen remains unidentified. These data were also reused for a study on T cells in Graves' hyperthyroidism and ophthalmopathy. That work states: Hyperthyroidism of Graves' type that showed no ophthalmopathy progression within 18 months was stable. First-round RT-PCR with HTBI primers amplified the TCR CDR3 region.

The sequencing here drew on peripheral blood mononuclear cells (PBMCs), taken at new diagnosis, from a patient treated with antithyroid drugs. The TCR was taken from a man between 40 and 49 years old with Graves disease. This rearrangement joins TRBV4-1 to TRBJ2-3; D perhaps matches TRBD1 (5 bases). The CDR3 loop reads CASSQDVRALDTQYF. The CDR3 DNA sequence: TGCGCCAGCAGCCAAGATGTCAGGGCATTGGATACGCAGTATTTT.